This note documents a single T cell receptor delta chain sequence. The antigen remains unidentified. Trimming left V 4 bases short and J 3 bases short, with 21 bases between. Germline loops: CDR1 TSWWSYY, CDR2 QGS. This CDR3 spans 17 amino acids. This sample was included in a study of Vδ1+ human thymocytes. Study findings and constraints: Approximately 20% of thymic delta-chain sequences were Vdelta2, with few Vdelta3, unlike blood Vdelta1+ controls. Thymic TRG and TRD repertoires appeared highly polyclonal. Bulk repertoire data may be misinterpreted because of unexpected Vdelta2 sequences.

Extracted RNA was reverse transcribed into cDNA. CDR3 amplicons came from multiplex PCR with pooled V-gene forward and constant-region reverse primers. TCRdb re-called clones from the multiplex PCR reads via CATT. The sample consists of 70,000 to 90,000 delta-chain clones, approximately 37% of them appearing once. After alphabeta T cell depletion, CD3+ Vdelta1+ Vdelta2- thymocytes were sorted. Purity of the sorted Vdelta1+ thymocytes ranged from 98% to 99.6%. The receptor's source is a boy under three years old who had congenital heart surgery. The sample was Vdelta1+ gamma-delta thymocytes from the thymus. Stated subset: FACS-sorted CD3+ TCRalphabeta- TCRVdelta1+ TCRVdelta2- thymocytes. This chain joins TRDV1 and TRDJ1, with D possibly TRDD3 on 6 matching bases. The CDR3 region is CALGVPYCGIESDKLIF. The CDR3 DNA reads TGTGCTCTTGGGGTTCCGTACTGTGGGATAGAATCCGATAAACTCATCTTT.